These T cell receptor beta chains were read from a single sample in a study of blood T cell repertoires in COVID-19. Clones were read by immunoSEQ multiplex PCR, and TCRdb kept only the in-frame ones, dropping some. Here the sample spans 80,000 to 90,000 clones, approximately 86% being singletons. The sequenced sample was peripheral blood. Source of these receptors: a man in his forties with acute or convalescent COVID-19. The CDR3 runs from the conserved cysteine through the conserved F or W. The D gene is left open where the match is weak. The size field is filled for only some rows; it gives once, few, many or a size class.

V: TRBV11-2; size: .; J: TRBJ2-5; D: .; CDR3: CASSLGGQETQYF; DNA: TGTGCCAGCAGCTTAGGCGGCCAAGAGACCCAGTACTTC
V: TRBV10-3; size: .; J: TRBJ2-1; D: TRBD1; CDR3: CAIREKTGTYNEQFF; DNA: TGTGCCATCAGGGAAAAGACAGGGACCTACAATGAGCAGTTCTTC
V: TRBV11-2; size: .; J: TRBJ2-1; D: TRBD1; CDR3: CASNRDRAWNEQFF; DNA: TGTGCCAGCAACCGGGACAGGGCTTGGAATGAGCAGTTCTTC
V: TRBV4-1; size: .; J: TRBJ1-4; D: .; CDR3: CASSQGPTGEKLFF; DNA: TGCGCCAGCAGCCAAGGGCCGACGGGGGAAAAACTGTTTTTT
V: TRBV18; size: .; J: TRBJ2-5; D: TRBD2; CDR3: CAGSPTRGTTQQTQYF; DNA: TGTGCCGGCTCACCAACCCGCGGGACTACCCAGCAGACCCAGTACTTC
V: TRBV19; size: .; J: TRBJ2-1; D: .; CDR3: CASSPYSSAHYNEQFF; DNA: TGTGCCAGTAGTCCCTACTCTAGCGCACACTACAATGAGCAGTTCTTC
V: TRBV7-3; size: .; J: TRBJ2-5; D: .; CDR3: CASSLNGWETQYF; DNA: TGTGCCAGCAGCTTAAACGGGTGGGAGACCCAGTACTTC
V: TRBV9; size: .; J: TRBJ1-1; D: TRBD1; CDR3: CASSDGTGVNTEAFF; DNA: TGTGCCAGCAGCGATGGGACAGGGGTTAACACTGAAGCTTTCTTT
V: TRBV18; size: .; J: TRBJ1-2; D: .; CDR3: CASSQLEDAGYTF; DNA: TGTGCCAGCTCACAACTGGAGGATGCCGGCTACACCTTC
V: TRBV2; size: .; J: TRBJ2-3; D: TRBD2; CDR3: CASSSSGSGTDTQYF; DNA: TGTGCCAGCAGTTCAAGCGGGAGCGGCACAGATACGCAGTATTTT
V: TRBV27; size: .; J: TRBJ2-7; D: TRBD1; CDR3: CASSLSWTGGGEQYF; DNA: TGTGCCAGCAGTCTCTCTTGGACAGGGGGCGGCGAGCAGTACTTC
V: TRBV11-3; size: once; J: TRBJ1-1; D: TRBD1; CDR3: CASSLGTGGHTEAFF; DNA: TGTGCCAGCAGCTTAGGCACAGGGGGCCACACTGAAGCTTTCTTT
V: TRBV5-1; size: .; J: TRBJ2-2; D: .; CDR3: CASFADLATGELFF; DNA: TGCGCCAGTTTTGCGGATCTCGCCACCGGGGAGCTGTTTTTT
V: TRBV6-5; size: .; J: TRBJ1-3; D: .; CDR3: CASTPRRVDGNTIYF; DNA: TGTGCCAGCACCCCCCGGAGGGTGGATGGAAACACCATATATTTT
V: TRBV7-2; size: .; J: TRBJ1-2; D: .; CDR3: CASSLASRNYGYTF; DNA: TGTGCCAGCAGCTTAGCCTCCAGAAACTATGGCTACACCTTC
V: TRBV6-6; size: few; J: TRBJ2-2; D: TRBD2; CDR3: CASSPSGRTNTGELFF; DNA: TGTGCCAGCAGTCCTAGCGGGAGGACGAACACCGGGGAGCTGTTTTTT
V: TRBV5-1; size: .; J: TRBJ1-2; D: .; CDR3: CASSPKPGTEYGYTF; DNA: TGCGCCAGCAGCCCAAAACCCGGGACTGAGTATGGCTACACCTTC
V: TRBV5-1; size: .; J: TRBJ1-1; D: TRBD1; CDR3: CASSLATGDGGAFF; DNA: TGCGCCAGCAGCTTAGCGACAGGGGATGGGGGAGCTTTCTTT
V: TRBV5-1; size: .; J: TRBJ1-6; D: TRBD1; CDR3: CASSLDGQGVSSPLHF; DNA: TGCGCCAGCAGCTTGGATGGACAGGGGGTTTCTTCACCCCTCCACTTT